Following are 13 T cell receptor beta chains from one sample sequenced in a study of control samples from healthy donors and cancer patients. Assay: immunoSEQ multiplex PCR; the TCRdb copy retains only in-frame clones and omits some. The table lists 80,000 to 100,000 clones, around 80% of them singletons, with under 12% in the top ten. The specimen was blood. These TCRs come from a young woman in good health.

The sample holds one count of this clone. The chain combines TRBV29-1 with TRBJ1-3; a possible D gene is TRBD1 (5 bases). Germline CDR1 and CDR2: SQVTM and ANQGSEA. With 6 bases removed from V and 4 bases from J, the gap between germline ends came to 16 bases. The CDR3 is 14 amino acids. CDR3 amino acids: CSVRPGASGNTIYF. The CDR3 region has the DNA TGCAGCGTACGACCTGGGGCGTCGGGAAACACCATATATTTT. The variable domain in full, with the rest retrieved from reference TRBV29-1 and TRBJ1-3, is SAVISQKPSRDICQRGTSLTIQCQVDSQVTMMFWYRQQPGQSLTLIATANQGSEATYESGFVIDKFPISRPNLTFSTLTVSNMSPEDSSIYLCSVRPGASGNTIYFGEGSWLTVV.

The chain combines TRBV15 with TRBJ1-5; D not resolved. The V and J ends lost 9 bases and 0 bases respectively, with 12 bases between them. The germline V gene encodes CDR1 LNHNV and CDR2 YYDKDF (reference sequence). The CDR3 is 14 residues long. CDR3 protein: CATGRAASNQPQHF. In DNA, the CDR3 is TGTGCCACTGGTAGGGCAGCTAGCAATCAGCCCCAGCATTTT. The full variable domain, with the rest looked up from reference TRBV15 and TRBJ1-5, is DAMVIQNPRYQVTQFGKPVTLSCSQTLNHNVMYWYQQKSSQAPKLLFHYYDKDFNNEADTPDNFQSRRPNTSFCFLDIRSPGLGDTAMYLCATGRAASNQPQHFGDGTRLSIL.

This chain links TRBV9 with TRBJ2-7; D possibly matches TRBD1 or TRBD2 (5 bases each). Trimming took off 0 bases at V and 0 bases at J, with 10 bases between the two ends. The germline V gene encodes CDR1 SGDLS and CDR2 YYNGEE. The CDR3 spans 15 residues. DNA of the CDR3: TGTGCCAGCAGCGTAGGAGGGGAGCCCTCCTACGAGCAGTACTTC. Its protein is CASSVGGEPSYEQYF.

The CDR3 here is CASSAGTGQRETQYF. CDR3 in DNA: TGTGCCAGCAGTGCAGGGACAGGACAAAGGGAGACCCAGTACTTC. The chain is built from TRBV2 and TRBJ2-5; TRBD1 matches at 8 bases. Germline V gene data show CDR1 as SNHLY and CDR2 as FYNNEI. The junction had 9 bases not matched to a gene; V was cut back by 4 bases and J by 5 bases. There are 15 residues in the CDR3.

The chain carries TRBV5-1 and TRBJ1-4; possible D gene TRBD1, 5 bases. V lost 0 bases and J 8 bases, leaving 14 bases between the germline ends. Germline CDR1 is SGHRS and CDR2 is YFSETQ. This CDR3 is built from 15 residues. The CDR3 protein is CASSLADGGLEKLFF. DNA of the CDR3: TGCGCCAGCAGCTTGGCGGACGGGGGACTGGAAAAACTGTTTTTT.

The CDR3 DNA is TGCGCCAGCAGCCAAGATTGGGCACGGCAAGAGACCCAGTACTTC. Amino acids: CASSQDWARQETQYF. This chain uses TRBV4-3 with TRBJ2-5, with D unclear. The germline V gene encodes CDR1 LGHNA and CDR2 YSLEER. This CDR3 contains 15 residues. V lost 0 bases, J lost 2 bases, and 10 bases lay in between.

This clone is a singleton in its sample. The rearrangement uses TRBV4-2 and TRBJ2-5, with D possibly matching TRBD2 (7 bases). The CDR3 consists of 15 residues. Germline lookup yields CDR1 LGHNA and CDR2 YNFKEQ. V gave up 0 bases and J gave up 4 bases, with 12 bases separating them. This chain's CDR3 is CASSQDGGAGETQYF. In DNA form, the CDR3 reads TGTGCCAGCAGCCAAGATGGGGGGGCGGGAGAGACCCAGTACTTC.

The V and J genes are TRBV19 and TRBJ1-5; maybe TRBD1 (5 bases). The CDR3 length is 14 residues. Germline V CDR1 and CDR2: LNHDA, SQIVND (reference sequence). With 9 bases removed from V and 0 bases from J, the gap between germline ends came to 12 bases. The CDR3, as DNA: TGTGCCAGCTCGGGGCCCCATAGCAATCAGCCCCAGCATTTT. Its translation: CASSGPHSNQPQHF.

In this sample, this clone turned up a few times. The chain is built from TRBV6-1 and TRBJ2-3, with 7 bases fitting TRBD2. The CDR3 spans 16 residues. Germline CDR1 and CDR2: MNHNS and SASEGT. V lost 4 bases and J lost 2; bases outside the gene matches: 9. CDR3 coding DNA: TGTGCCAGCAGTGGGGGTAGCGGGTTACTCACAGATACGCAGTATTTT. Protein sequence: CASSGGSGLLTDTQYF.

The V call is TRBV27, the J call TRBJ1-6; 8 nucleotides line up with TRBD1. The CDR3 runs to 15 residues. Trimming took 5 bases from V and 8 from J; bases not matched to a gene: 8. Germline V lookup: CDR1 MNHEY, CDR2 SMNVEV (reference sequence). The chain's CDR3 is CASSIWTGSDSPLHF. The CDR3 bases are TGTGCCAGCAGTATCTGGACAGGGTCTGATTCACCCCTCCACTTT.

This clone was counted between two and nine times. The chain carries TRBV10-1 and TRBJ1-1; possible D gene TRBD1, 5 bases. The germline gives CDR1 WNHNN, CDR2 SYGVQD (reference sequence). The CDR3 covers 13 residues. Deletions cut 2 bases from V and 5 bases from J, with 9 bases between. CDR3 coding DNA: TGCGCCAGCAGTGAGGACAGTCGAACTGAAGCTTTCTTT. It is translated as CASSEDSRTEAFF.

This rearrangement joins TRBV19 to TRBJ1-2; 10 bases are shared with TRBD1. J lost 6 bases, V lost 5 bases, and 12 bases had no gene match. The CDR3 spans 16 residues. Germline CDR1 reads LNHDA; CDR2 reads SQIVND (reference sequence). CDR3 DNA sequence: TGTGCCAGTAGTCTCCTAGGGACAGGGGCGTGGAATGGCTACACCTTC. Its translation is CASSLLGTGAWNGYTF.

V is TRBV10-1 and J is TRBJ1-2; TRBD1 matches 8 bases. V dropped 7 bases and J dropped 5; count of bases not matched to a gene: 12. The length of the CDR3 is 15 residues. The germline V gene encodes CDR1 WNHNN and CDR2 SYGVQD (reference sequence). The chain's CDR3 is CASIFIRTGQYGYTF. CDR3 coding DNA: TGCGCCAGCATTTTTATCCGGACAGGGCAATATGGCTACACCTTC.